These 21 T cell receptor beta chains were sequenced from one sample in a study of T cells in Graves' hyperthyroidism and ophthalmopathy. The investigators amplified TCR beta CDR3 regions from RNA transcripts. Researchers ran a first-round RT-PCR on the TCR CDR3 using the HTBI primer set. MiXCR, run by TCRdb on the multiplex PCR reads, gives a single entry per CDR3 protein. In the table there are about half a million distinct CDR3 sequences, approximately 16% of which are singletons. The sample taken for sequencing was blood. Receptors originate from a woman in her thirties with Graves' ophthalmopathy.

The rearrangement joins TRBV6-4 to TRBJ2-7, with 10 bases identical to TRBD1. CDR3 length: 14 amino acids. The V segment lost 10 bases and the J segment 3 bases; nucleotides outside the gene matches: 9. Germline-derived CDR1 and CDR2 are MRHNA and SNTAGT. The CDR3 region has the DNA TGTGCCATCCCCGGGACAGGGGCACTCTACGAGCAGTACTTC. Its translation: CAIPGTGALYEQYF.

This clonotype has at least ten counts. CDR3 DNA sequence: TGTGCCTCCCAGGGGGGGAATAATTCACCCCTCCACTTT. Translation gives CASQGGNNSPLHF. V gene TRBV30 combines with J gene TRBJ1-6; 7 nucleotides agree with TRBD1. J was trimmed by 5 bases and V by 7 bases; bases with no gene match: 5. The CDR3 has 13 residues. Germline V gene lookup returns CDR1 GTSNPN and CDR2 SVGIG (reference sequence).

This clonotype was observed a few times. V usage is TRBV19 and J usage is TRBJ2-3; D is possibly TRBD2 (5 bases). This CDR3 has 15 residues. Germline V gives CDR1 LNHDA, CDR2 SQIVND (reference sequence). V was cut by 1 base and J by 4 bases, with 12 bases left in between. The CDR3 sequence: CASSIGAALADTQYF. CDR3 in DNA: TGTGCCAGTAGTATAGGAGCGGCTTTGGCAGATACGCAGTATTTT. The full variable domain, rest sourced from reference TRBV19 and TRBJ2-3, is DGGITQSPKYLFRKEGQNVTLSCEQNLNHDAMYWYRQDPGQGLRLIYYSQIVNDFQKGDIAEGYSVSREKKESFPLTVTSAQKNPTAFYLCASSIGAALADTQYFGPGTRLTVL.

This clonotype was picked up a small number of times. The genes are TRBV4-1 and TRBJ1-5; D is perhaps TRBD1 (5 bases). CDR1 is MGHRA, CDR2 YSYEKL, per germline. This CDR3 region has 15 residues. Trimming pared 0 bases from V and 4 bases from J, leaving 10 bases between. As DNA, the CDR3 is TGCGCCAGCAGCCAAGAGGTGGCAGGGAATCAGCCCCAGCATTTT. It encodes CASSQEVAGNQPQHF.

The table lists this clonotype with many counts. V usage is TRBV4-2 and J usage is TRBJ2-5, with 7 nucleotides matching TRBD2. This CDR3 has 15 amino acids. The germline V gene has CDR1 LGHNA and CDR2 YNFKEQ. J was trimmed by 1 base and V by 1 base; bases with no gene match: 3. CDR3 protein: CASSQVGGSQETQYF. In nucleotides, the CDR3 is TGTGCCAGCAGCCAAGTGGGGGGGTCCCAAGAGACCCAGTACTTC.

This clonotype came up a few times. The chain is built from TRBV7-2 and TRBJ2-6; D possibly corresponds to TRBD1 (5 bases). This CDR3 region has 14 residues. Trimming removed 5 bases from V and 2 bases from J, with 7 bases in between. Germline CDR1 reads SGHTA; CDR2 reads FQGNSA. The CDR3 coding sequence is TGTGCCAGCAGCGTGGGGCCTGGGGCCAACGTCCTGACTTTC. Protein: CASSVGPGANVLTF. The full variable domain, rest sourced from reference TRBV7-2 and TRBJ2-6, is GAGVSQSPSNKVTEKGKDVELRCDPISGHTALYWYRQSLGQGLEFLIYFQGNSAPDKSGLPSDRFSAERTGGSVSTLTIQRTQQEDSAVYLCASSVGPGANVLTFGAGSRLTVL.

This clonotype appeared many times. J is TRBJ2-7 and V is TRBV28; D remains ambiguous. The germline CDR1 and CDR2 sequences are MDHEN and SYDVKM. V was cut by 0 bases and J by 3 bases, with 3 bases left in between. CDR3 size: 12 residues. Written as DNA, the CDR3 is TGTGCCAGCAGTTTATGGGGCTACGAGCAGTACTTC. Translation gives CASSLWGYEQYF. The full variable domain, in which reference TRBV28 and TRBJ2-7 provide the parts outside the CDR3, is DVKVTQSSRYLVKRTGEKVFLECVQDMDHENMFWYRQDPGLGLRLIYFSYDVKMKEKGDIPEGYSVSREKKERFSLILESASTNQTSMYLCASSLWGYEQYFGPGTRLTVT.

V is TRBV4-3 and J is TRBJ2-1; weak D call: TRBD2 (6 bases). The length of the CDR3 is 13 residues. The germline gives CDR1 LGHNA, CDR2 YSLEER. V was trimmed by 1 base and J by 7 bases, leaving 8 bases between them. The CDR3 bases are TGCGCCAGCAGCCAAGGGGGGACTAATGAGCAGTTCTTC. Protein sequence: CASSQGGTNEQFF.

This clonotype appeared a few times. In DNA form, the CDR3 reads TGTGCCAGCAGCCAAGAGGAAGAAAACATTCAGTACTTC. Translation: CASSQEEENIQYF. The rearrangement joins TRBV4-2 to TRBJ2-4; D not resolved. The length of the CDR3 is 13 residues. Germline V gene lookup returns CDR1 LGHNA and CDR2 YNFKEQ. Trimming left V 0 bases short and J 5 bases short, with 5 bases between.

This clonotype was counted many times. The rearrangement links TRBV28 to TRBJ2-3; D gene uncertain. Looked up from germline, CDR1 is MDHEN and CDR2 is SYDVKM. V lost 6 bases and J lost 0, with 13 bases in between. The CDR3 sequence is 15 residues long. The CDR3 reads CASSVTPTSTDTQYF. The CDR3 bases are TGTGCCAGCAGCGTAACCCCAACTAGCACAGATACGCAGTATTTT.

This clonotype was seen many times. The rearrangement links TRBV6-1 to TRBJ1-1, with TRBD1 identical over 8 bases. The CDR3 is 16 amino acids. Germline CDR1 and CDR2: MNHNS and SASEGT. V lost 1 base, J lost 0 bases, and 4 bases stayed unmatched. This CDR3 is CASSEGQGRMNTEAFF. CDR3 sequence (DNA): TGTGCCAGCAGTGAAGGACAGGGGAGAATGAACACTGAAGCTTTCTTT.

This clonotype was observed at least ten times. The chain recombines TRBV2 with TRBJ2-1; no clear D. Germline CDR1 and CDR2: SNHLY and FYNNEI. The CDR3 is made up of 15 amino acids. The V gene lost 6 bases and the J gene lost 3 bases, with 15 bases spanning the gap. The CDR3 loop is CASRQRDESYNEQFF. The CDR3 bases are TGTGCCAGCAGACAACGAGACGAAAGCTACAATGAGCAGTTCTTC.

The J gene is TRBJ2-1, the V gene TRBV29-1; weak D call: TRBD1 (6 bases). This CDR3 spans 10 amino acids. Germline assignment: CDR1 SQVTM and CDR2 ANQGSEA. CDR3 sequence (DNA): TGCAACAAAGGGGGAAATGAGCAGTTCTTC. Its translation is CNKGGNEQFF.

This clonotype has more than one count but fewer than ten. This sequence joins TRBV20-1 and TRBJ2-1, with TRBD2 identical over 11 bases. V trimming: 8 bases; J trimming: 3 bases; junction bases outside the gene matches: 6. The V gene's germline CDR1 is DFQATT and CDR2 SNEGSKA (reference sequence). The CDR3 runs to 14 residues. The CDR3 region has the DNA TGCAGTCGCCCCCTAGCGGGAGGCTACAATGAGCAGTTCTTC. Translated, it gives CSRPLAGGYNEQFF.

The V and J genes are TRBV29-1 and TRBJ2-7, with no clear D. The V and J ends lost 6 bases and 2 bases respectively, with 8 bases between them. The CDR3 has 11 residues. The germline V gene has CDR1 SQVTM and CDR2 ANQGSEA. The CDR3 sequence is CSVKAPYEQYF. In DNA form, the CDR3 reads TGCAGCGTAAAGGCCCCCTACGAGCAGTACTTC.

This clonotype was counted at least ten times. The chain combines TRBV5-6 with TRBJ2-5; weak D call: TRBD1 (6 bases). V was shortened by 4 bases and J by 0 bases, with 10 bases between the two germline ends. This CDR3 contains 14 residues. Per the germline V gene, CDR1 is SGHDT and CDR2 is YYEEEE. The CDR3 DNA reads as TGTGCCAGCAGCCAAGGGACACACCAAGAGACCCAGTACTTC. It encodes CASSQGTHQETQYF.

The J gene is TRBJ1-5, the V gene TRBV6-2 or TRBV6-3; 8 bases are shared with TRBD1. The junction had 6 bases not matched to a gene; V was cut back by 6 bases and J by 2 bases. The CDR3 runs to 15 residues. The germline V gene has CDR1 MNHEY and CDR2 SVGEGT. This CDR3 is CASRWDRSGNQPQHF. The CDR3, as DNA: TGTGCCAGCAGATGGGACAGGTCGGGCAATCAGCCCCAGCATTTT.

The genes are TRBV9 and TRBJ2-3; 9 bases line up with TRBD2. This CDR3 contains 19 residues. The V gene's germline CDR1 is SGDLS and CDR2 YYNGEE. J gave up 3 bases and V 8 bases, and 22 bases lay outside the gene matches. The CDR3 loop is CARKVGSGRSKLLTDTQYF. CDR3 nucleotides: TGTGCCAGGAAAGTCGGGAGCGGGAGGTCAAAACTTCTGACAGATACGCAGTATTTT. Together with reference TRBV9 and TRBJ2-3, the CDR3 gives the full variable domain: DSGVTQTPKHLITATGQRVTLRCSPRSGDLSVYWYQQSLDQGLQFLIQYYNGEERAKGNILERFSAQQFPDLHSELNLSSLELGDSALYFCARKVGSGRSKLLTDTQYFGPGTRLTVL.

This clonotype was recorded a few times. CDR3 protein: CASSAGRRKPQHF. The CDR3 DNA reads as TGTGCCAGCAGTGCGGGCCGACGTAAACCCCAGCATTTT. The chain has TRBV2 and TRBJ1-5; D gene uncertain. Germline V gene data show CDR1 as SNHLY and CDR2 as FYNNEI. V lost 4 bases, J lost 10 bases, and 14 bases lay in between. The CDR3 covers 13 residues.

This clonotype has a count of ten or more. The chain is built from TRBV10-2 and TRBJ2-7, with TRBD1 matching 7 bases. This CDR3 comprises 15 residues. With 9 bases clipped from V and 4 bases from J, the junction kept 15 bases outside the gene matches. Germline assignment: CDR1 WSHSY and CDR2 SAAADI. Here the CDR3 DNA reads TGCGCCAGTGCTTCCAAGGGCAGGGGGTTTTACGAGCAGTACTTC. It encodes CASASKGRGFYEQYF.

The chain joins TRBV6-5 to TRBJ1-6, with D possibly matching TRBD1 (5 bases). Trimming cost V 1 base and J 7 bases, with 14 bases left between them. Germline V gene data show CDR1 as MNHEY and CDR2 as SVGAGI. There are 16 residues in the CDR3. CDR3 sequence (DNA): TGTGCCAGCAGTTACTGGGTCGGGGGACCGAATTCACCCCTCCACTTT. Protein: CASSYWVGGPNSPLHF.